The source of this TCR beta chain is a study of blood T cell repertoires in COVID-19. Study overall: The origin of the acute and convalescent COVID-19 samples was the United States, Italy and Spain. Sources were T cells, B-cell-depleted T cells, or PBMCs; the material itself was cDNA or gDNA.

Trimming took off 3 bases at V and 0 bases at J, with 5 bases between the two ends. The CDR3 length is 13 residues. Looked up from germline, CDR1 is KGHSH and CDR2 is LQKENI. As processed by the authors: How many nucleated cells were present was estimated from reference gene primer amplification. The table came from immunoSEQ multiplex PCR; TCRdb's copy has only in-frame clones and leaves some out. V, J and clone size are taken as reported in that table, and D and trimming were inferred from the DNA itself. The sample yields under 300,000 clones, approximately 85% seen once. A remark on this clone: Other DNA sequences in this specimen translate into the identical CDR3.

The TCR sequence derives from a woman aged 60-70 years with active or convalescent COVID-19. The rearrangement joins TRBV18 to TRBJ1-2; no definite D call. Sequencing input: peripheral blood. This chain's CDR3 is CASSPSANYGYTF. CDR3 sequence (DNA): TGTGCCAGCTCACCTTCAGCTAACTATGGCTACACCTTC.